These T cell receptor beta chains were read from a single sample in a study of blood T cell repertoires in COVID-19. Sequencing used immunoSEQ multiplex PCR; TCRdb keeps in-frame clones, though not all of them. The profile covers 130,000 to 150,000 clones, with more than 75% appearing a single time and roughly 37% taken by the ten largest. Sequenced input: peripheral blood. Source of these receptors: a middle-aged man who had recovered from COVID-19. CDR3s include the opening cysteine and the closing phenylalanine or tryptophan. Each record gives: CDR3 length, D gene, V gene, clone size, J gene, CDR3 DNA, CDR3 protein. D genes are given only for firm matches. Not all rows give a size; the values are once, few, many and, for expanded clones, a class.

len: 17; d_gene: TRBD2; v_gene: TRBV5-1; abundance: -; j_gene: TRBJ2-3; CDR3nt: TGCGCCAGCAGCTTAATAAGTAGCGGGGGGACCACAGATACGCAGTATTTT; CDR3aa: CASSLISSGGTTDTQYF
len: 16; d_gene: TRBD2; v_gene: TRBV2; abundance: -; j_gene: TRBJ2-7; CDR3nt: TGTGCCAGCTTCGGGCGGACTAGCGGGGATCCCTACGAGCAGTACTTC; CDR3aa: CASFGRTSGDPYEQYF
len: 12; d_gene: TRBD1; v_gene: TRBV27; abundance: -; j_gene: TRBJ1-1; CDR3nt: TGTGCCAGCAGTATTCCGACAGGGGAAGCTTTCTTT; CDR3aa: CASSIPTGEAFF
len: 14; d_gene: -; v_gene: TRBV6-5; abundance: -; j_gene: TRBJ1-2; CDR3nt: TGTGCCAGCAGCTTTGGGAGAGCCGACTATGGCTACACCTTC; CDR3aa: CASSFGRADYGYTF
len: 16; d_gene: -; v_gene: TRBV7-9; abundance: -; j_gene: TRBJ2-7; CDR3nt: TGTGCCAGCAGCGCCCGGCCGGGGAACTCCCGGGGGGAGCAGTACTTC; CDR3aa: CASSARPGNSRGEQYF
len: 14; d_gene: -; v_gene: TRBV19; abundance: -; j_gene: TRBJ1-5; CDR3nt: TGTGCCAGTAGTATACCCGACAGGCTTGGGGCCCAGCATTTT; CDR3aa: CASSIPDRLGAQHF
len: 15; d_gene: -; v_gene: TRBV6-6; abundance: -; j_gene: TRBJ2-5; CDR3nt: TGTGCCAGCAGTTCCCCGACTGGATTGCAAGAGACCCAGTACTTC; CDR3aa: CASSSPTGLQETQYF
len: 15; d_gene: -; v_gene: TRBV27; abundance: -; j_gene: TRBJ1-4; CDR3nt: TGTGCCAGCAGCAGAAACGATGTACGTGGTGAAAAACTGTTTTTT; CDR3aa: CASSRNDVRGEKLFF
len: 15; d_gene: TRBD1; v_gene: TRBV6-5; abundance: -; j_gene: TRBJ1-1; CDR3nt: TGTGCCAGCAGTTGGACGGACAGGGGAGATACTGAAGCTTTCTTT; CDR3aa: CASSWTDRGDTEAFF
len: 13; d_gene: TRBD1; v_gene: TRBV18; abundance: -; j_gene: TRBJ1-2; CDR3nt: TGTGCCAGCTCACTCGGGACAGCTTATGGCTACACCTTC; CDR3aa: CASSLGTAYGYTF
len: 15; d_gene: -; v_gene: TRBV5-5; abundance: -; j_gene: TRBJ1-5; CDR3nt: TGTGCCAGCAGCTTTTCATGGGGGGGAAATCAGCCCCAGCATTTT; CDR3aa: CASSFSWGGNQPQHF
len: 12; d_gene: TRBD1; v_gene: TRBV3-1/TRBV3-2; abundance: many; j_gene: TRBJ1-2; CDR3nt: TGTGCCAGCAGTGGGACAGGAGGGGGCTACACCTTC; CDR3aa: CASSGTGGGYTF
len: 13; d_gene: TRBD1; v_gene: TRBV5-6; abundance: -; j_gene: TRBJ1-2; CDR3nt: TGTGCCAGCAGCCCGGGACAGGGGAGTGGCTACACCTTC; CDR3aa: CASSPGQGSGYTF
len: 15; d_gene: -; v_gene: TRBV19; abundance: -; j_gene: TRBJ1-4; CDR3nt: TGTGCCAGTAGTCCCGCCGGTAGGGGAAATGAAAAACTGTTTTTT; CDR3aa: CASSPAGRGNEKLFF
len: 14; d_gene: TRBD2; v_gene: TRBV9; abundance: -; j_gene: TRBJ2-5; CDR3nt: TGTGCCAGCAGCGCTAGCGGGGGGGGCGAGACCCAGTACTTC; CDR3aa: CASSASGGGETQYF
len: 18; d_gene: TRBD1; v_gene: TRBV19; abundance: -; j_gene: TRBJ2-7; CDR3nt: TGTGCCAGTAGTACCTATACCGGGACAGGGGAACGATCCTACGAGCAGTACTTC; CDR3aa: CASSTYTGTGERSYEQYF
len: 16; d_gene: -; v_gene: TRBV3-1/TRBV3-2; abundance: once; j_gene: TRBJ1-4; CDR3nt: TGTGCCAGCAGCCCAAACTCGGGACTGGGGGGTGAAAAACTGTTTTTT; CDR3aa: CASSPNSGLGGEKLFF
len: 16; d_gene: TRBD2; v_gene: TRBV6-4; abundance: few; j_gene: TRBJ2-3; CDR3nt: TGTGCCAGCAGTGACGGGACTAGCGGGGGGGCAGATACGCAGTATTTT; CDR3aa: CASSDGTSGGADTQYF
len: 16; d_gene: TRBD2; v_gene: TRBV9; abundance: few; j_gene: TRBJ2-2; CDR3nt: TGTGCCAGCAGCGTAGAGGGACTAGATTACACCGGGGAGCTGTTTTTT; CDR3aa: CASSVEGLDYTGELFF
len: 13; d_gene: -; v_gene: TRBV30; abundance: -; j_gene: TRBJ1-5; CDR3nt: TGTGCCTGGAGCAGGGGAAGCAATCAGCCCCAGCATTTT; CDR3aa: CAWSRGSNQPQHF
len: 15; d_gene: TRBD2; v_gene: TRBV5-4; abundance: -; j_gene: TRBJ2-5; CDR3nt: TGTGCCAGCAGCTTGGCCACTAGCGGACAAGAGACCCAGTACTTC; CDR3aa: CASSLATSGQETQYF
len: 18; d_gene: TRBD2; v_gene: TRBV7-9; abundance: few; j_gene: TRBJ2-3; CDR3nt: TGTGCCAGCAGCTTAGCGATGAGCGGGGGGACTTTAATGGGTACGCAGTATTTT; CDR3aa: CASSLAMSGGTLMGTQYF
len: 16; d_gene: TRBD2; v_gene: TRBV4-3; abundance: -; j_gene: TRBJ2-7; CDR3nt: TGCGCCAGCAGCCAAGACCGCGGGACTAGCGGCTACGAGCAGTACTTC; CDR3aa: CASSQDRGTSGYEQYF
len: 13; d_gene: TRBD1; v_gene: TRBV12-3/TRBV12-4; abundance: -; j_gene: TRBJ2-7; CDR3nt: TGTGCCAGCAGCCCCGACAGGGGTGTGCAGCAGTACTTC; CDR3aa: CASSPDRGVQQYF
len: 14; d_gene: -; v_gene: TRBV19; abundance: once; j_gene: TRBJ1-3; CDR3nt: TGTGCCACCGAGGACAGCCGGGCTGGAAACACCATATATTTT; CDR3aa: CATEDSRAGNTIYF
len: 15; d_gene: -; v_gene: TRBV7-9; abundance: -; j_gene: TRBJ1-6; CDR3nt: TGTGCCAGCAGCTTAACAGGTTCACGTAATTCACCCCTCCACTTT; CDR3aa: CASSLTGSRNSPLHF
len: 15; d_gene: -; v_gene: TRBV5-5; abundance: -; j_gene: TRBJ1-1; CDR3nt: TGTGCCAGCAGCCCCGAGGACAGCAGGTACACTGAAGCTTTCTTT; CDR3aa: CASSPEDSRYTEAFF
len: 14; d_gene: TRBD2; v_gene: TRBV2; abundance: -; j_gene: TRBJ2-1; CDR3nt: TGTGCCAGCAGGATTAGCGGGGGGGCCGGTGAGCAGTTCTTC; CDR3aa: CASRISGGAGEQFF